Sequencing of this T cell receptor (beta chain) was carried out in a study of OX40 agonist ivuxolimab in advanced cancers. Study at large: A partial response was reached by three patients: one with hepatocellular carcinoma and two with cutaneous melanoma.

The J segment lost 8 bases and the V segment lost 0 bases, leaving 6 bases of the junction unmatched. The CDR3 covers 14 residues. Per the germline V gene, CDR1 is SEHNR and CDR2 is FQNEAQ (reference sequence). Study-level results: Relative to CD4+, CD8+ T cells held more expanded clones on average. It was not determined which antigens were specifically recognized by the peripheral T cells that had undergone clonal expansion.

Worth noting for this clone: Antigen unknown.

Clones were read by immunoSEQ multiplex PCR, and TCRdb kept only the in-frame ones, dropping some. The table has 90,000 to 100,000 clones, approximately 80% seen once. The chain recombines TRBV7-9 with TRBJ1-2; 7 nucleotides match TRBD1. Sequences were derived from CD4+ or CD8+ T cells sorted from blood, sampled in a trial of the OX40 agonist ivuxolimab. The receptor was derived from an adult with an advanced solid tumor such as melanoma, head and neck, liver or kidney cancer. CDR3 in amino acids: CASSLARQGFGYTF. Here the CDR3 DNA reads TGTGCCAGCAGCTTAGCCCGACAGGGATTCGGCTACACCTTC. The whole variable domain, filled in from reference TRBV7-9 and TRBJ1-2, reads DTGVSQNPRHKITKRGQNVTFRCDPISEHNRLYWYRQTLGQGPEFLTYFQNEAQLEKSRLLSDRFSAERPKGSFSTLEIQRTEQGDSAMYLCASSLARQGFGYTFGSGTRLTVV.